This TCR beta chain was identified during a study of OX40 agonist ivuxolimab in advanced cancers. Study at large: In this cohort, patients received ivuxolimab, an agonistic anti-OX40 (CD134) antibody. Intravenous ivuxolimab was administered to patients every 2 weeks at 0.01 to 10 mg/kg. The group had a mean age of 60 years, ranged from about 20 to 79, and was 82.7% male.

Libraries were prepared by immunoSEQ multiplex PCR; TCRdb keeps only in-frame clonotypes and omits some of them. The repertoire holds more than 85,000 clones, with around nine tenths as singletons. The CDR3 spans 16 residues. Germline CDR1 SGHRS, CDR2 YFSETQ. The junction had 6 bases not matched to a gene; V was cut back by 3 bases and J by 1 base. The sequences come from CD4+ or CD8+ T cells sorted from blood, collected in a trial of the OX40 agonist ivuxolimab. The clonotype originates from an adult with an advanced solid tumor such as melanoma, head and neck, liver or kidney cancer. V is TRBV5-1 and J is TRBJ2-3; 9 nucleotides align to TRBD2. The CDR3 region is CASSSPSGKGTDTQYF. As DNA, the CDR3 is TGCGCCAGCAGCTCTCCTAGCGGGAAGGGCACAGATACGCAGTATTTT.